One sample yielded the 30 T cell receptor beta chains listed below, sequenced in a study of pediatric ulcerative colitis. Sequencing used immunoSEQ multiplex PCR; TCRdb keeps in-frame clones, though not all of them. The sample lists about 60,000 clones, over 80% occurring once. What was sequenced was blood. These TCRs come from a boy aged 10-17 years who was a control in a study of pediatric ulcerative colitis.

The chain recombines TRBV19 with TRBJ2-5; TRBD2 agrees at 14 bases. The V gene end was trimmed by 3 bases and the J gene end by 6 bases; junction bases not matched to a gene: 3. The germline CDR1 and CDR2 sequences are LNHDA and SQIVND (reference sequence). The CDR3 loop spans 15 amino acids. CDR3 DNA sequence: TGTGCCAGTAGTATGGGACTAGCGGGAGAAAAGACCCAGTACTTC. It codes for CASSMGLAGEKTQYF.

The gene calls are TRBV5-1 and TRBJ2-3, with no clear D. With 2 bases removed from V and 1 base from J, the gap between germline ends came to 8 bases. The CDR3 runs 14 residues. Per the germline V gene, CDR1 is SGHRS and CDR2 is YFSETQ. The CDR3 here is CASSFGLRTDTQYF. CDR3 DNA: TGCGCCAGCAGCTTCGGGCTGCGCACAGATACGCAGTATTTT.

The chain is built from TRBV7-8 and TRBJ2-7; D gene ambiguous. The V end was cut by 2 bases, the J end by 2 bases, with 13 bases between. In germline, CDR1 is SGHVS, CDR2 FQNEAQ. The CDR3 runs 15 residues. CDR3: CASSLIPDTTYEQYF. The CDR3 DNA sequence: TGTGCCAGCAGCTTAATCCCTGATACCACCTACGAGCAGTACTTC.

The V call is TRBV18, the J call TRBJ1-4; 7 nucleotides line up with TRBD1. The junction had 5 bases not matched to a gene; V was cut back by 1 base and J by 6 bases. CDR3 length equals 15 residues. CDR1 and CDR2 from the germline V gene are KGHSH and LQKENI. CDR3 in amino acids: CASSPQGAEYEKLFF. The CDR3 DNA follows: TGTGCCAGCTCACCACAGGGGGCCGAATATGAAAAACTGTTTTTT.

The genes are TRBV18 and TRBJ2-7; no definite D call. The germline V and J ends were trimmed by 2 bases and 4 bases, with 3 bases remaining between them. CDR1 and CDR2 (germline): KGHSH, LQKENI. CDR3 length equals 11 residues. CDR3 region: CASSPGYEQYF. The CDR3, as DNA: TGTGCCAGCTCACCAGGGTACGAGCAGTACTTC.

The gene calls are TRBV18 and TRBJ1-1; no clear D. The CDR3 spans 14 residues. V was cut by 0 bases and J by 0 bases, with 5 bases left in between. Germline-derived CDR1 and CDR2 are KGHSH and LQKENI. CDR3 in DNA: TGTGCCAGCTCACCACCGTCTATGAACACTGAAGCTTTCTTT. It yields the protein CASSPPSMNTEAFF.

V and J are TRBV28 and TRBJ2-1; 12 positions match TRBD2. J was trimmed by 8 bases and V by 4 bases; bases with no gene match: 9. The CDR3 sequence is 16 residues long. The V gene's germline CDR1 is MDHEN and CDR2 SYDVKM. The CDR3 region is CASSSETSGRRDEQFF. Written as DNA, the CDR3 is TGTGCCAGCAGTTCAGAGACTAGCGGGAGACGGGATGAGCAGTTCTTC.

The chain employs TRBV5-4 and TRBJ2-2; 7 positions match TRBD1. Trimming removed 6 bases from V and 3 bases from J; junction bases left unmatched: 8. Germline V gene data show CDR1 as SGHNT and CDR2 as YYREEE (reference sequence). This CDR3 is 15 amino acids long. The CDR3 loop is CASNPRQGDTGELFF. CDR3 nucleotide sequence: TGTGCCAGCAACCCCAGACAGGGTGACACCGGGGAGCTGTTTTTT.

The chain couples TRBV7-2 to TRBJ2-7; 9 nucleotides line up with TRBD1. This CDR3 spans 16 amino acids. The J segment lost 6 bases and the V segment lost 5 bases, leaving 14 bases of the junction unmatched. The germline gives CDR1 SGHTA, CDR2 FQGNSA. This CDR3 is CASSKGGQGSFGEQYF. For the CDR3, the DNA is TGTGCCAGCAGCAAGGGGGGACAGGGTTCGTTCGGCGAGCAGTACTTC. Complete variable domain (other parts from reference TRBV7-2 and TRBJ2-7): GAGVSQSPSNKVTEKGKDVELRCDPISGHTALYWYRQSLGQGLEFLIYFQGNSAPDKSGLPSDRFSAERTGGSVSTLTIQRTQQEDSAVYLCASSKGGQGSFGEQYFGPGTRLTVT.

The chain employs TRBV5-1 and TRBJ1-1, with D tentatively TRBD1 (6 bases). This CDR3 comprises 14 residues. The ends were cut back, 0 bases at V and 7 bases at J, with 13 bases in the middle. Germline lookup yields CDR1 SGHRS and CDR2 YFSETQ. CDR3 residues: CASSLEQGPGEAFF. The CDR3 DNA reads as TGCGCCAGCAGCTTGGAACAGGGCCCGGGTGAAGCTTTCTTT.

The chain recombines TRBV30 with TRBJ2-7; TRBD2 matches at 7 bases. Trimming at V came to 0 bases and at J to 4 bases, leaving 6 bases not matched to a gene. The CDR3 is 14 amino acids. In germline, CDR1 is GTSNPN, CDR2 SVGIG (reference sequence). CDR3 DNA: TGTGCCTGGAGTGTACTAGCGAGACATTACGAGCAGTACTTC. This encodes CAWSVLARHYEQYF. The full variable domain, rest sourced from reference TRBV30 and TRBJ2-7, is SQTIHQWPATLVQPVGSPLSLECTVEGTSNPNLYWYRQAAGRGLQLLFYSVGIGQISSEVPQNLSASRPQDRQFILSSKKLLLSDSGFYLCAWSVLARHYEQYFGPGTRLTVT.

The chain couples TRBV19 to TRBJ2-5; 12 bases line up with TRBD2. After removal of 5 bases from V and 3 bases from J, the junction contained 10 bases not matched to a gene. This CDR3 contains 17 residues. Per the germline V gene, CDR1 is LNHDA and CDR2 is SQIVND (reference sequence). CDR3 sequence: CASSPGAASGREETQYF. The DNA of the CDR3 is TGTGCCAGTAGTCCGGGGGCCGCTAGCGGGAGGGAAGAGACCCAGTACTTC.

The gene calls are TRBV4-1 and TRBJ2-1; a weak D match, TRBD2 (6 bases). V gave up 1 base and J gave up 6 bases, with 22 bases separating them. This CDR3 spans 18 amino acids. CDR1 is MGHRA, CDR2 YSYEKL, per germline. The CDR3 coding sequence is TGCGCCAGCAGCCAAGTAGATATGGGACTTAGAGGAGGCAATGAGCAGTTCTTC. The encoded protein is CASSQVDMGLRGGNEQFF.

This clone appeared a few times. The J gene is TRBJ1-5, the V gene TRBV10-3, with no clear D. V lost 6 bases to trimming and J lost 6 bases, with 12 bases between them. This CDR3 comprises 13 residues. CDR1 ENHRY and CDR2 SYGVKD come from the germline V gene. CDR3 DNA sequence: TGTGCCATCAGATACAGCCTAGGTCAGCCCCAGCATTTT. This sequence encodes CAIRYSLGQPQHF.

V gene TRBV19 combines with J gene TRBJ2-7, with TRBD2 matching over 7 bases. The CDR3 is 15 amino acids. J gave up 6 bases and V 6 bases, and 14 bases lay outside the gene matches. Germline CDR1 LNHDA, CDR2 SQIVND (reference sequence). The CDR3 DNA sequence: TGTGCCAGTAGCTGGACTAGGGCGGCCCGGGGCGAGCAGTACTTC. Translation gives CASSWTRAARGEQYF.

This chain links TRBV6-1 with TRBJ1-2, with D uncertain. Germline V lookup: CDR1 MNHNS, CDR2 SASEGT. V was cut by 3 bases and J by 0 bases, with 11 bases left in between. The CDR3 spans 15 residues. The CDR3 here is CASSEWQEPNYGYTF. For the CDR3, the DNA is TGTGCCAGCAGTGAGTGGCAGGAACCTAACTATGGCTACACCTTC.

The gene calls are TRBV28 and TRBJ2-7; D unclear. This CDR3 is built from 13 residues. CDR1 is MDHEN, CDR2 SYDVKM, per germline. With 6 bases removed from V and 2 bases from J, the gap between germline ends came to 11 bases. CDR3 loop: CASSPVGTYEQYF. Written as DNA, the CDR3 is TGTGCCAGCAGCCCTGTAGGGACCTACGAGCAGTACTTC.

This clone showed up just a few times. The rearrangement links TRBV30 to TRBJ1-5; unclear D gene. The V end was cut by 2 bases, the J end by 6 bases, with 11 bases between. Germline V gene data show CDR1 as GTSNPN and CDR2 as SVGIG (reference sequence). This CDR3 is 13 amino acids long. CDR3 in amino acids: CAWSLAASQPQHF. The DNA of the CDR3 is TGTGCCTGGAGTCTGGCAGCATCTCAGCCCCAGCATTTT.

This chain joins TRBV7-9 and TRBJ1-2; D uncertain. V dropped 3 bases and J dropped 4 bases, with 9 bases sitting between them. There are 13 residues in the CDR3. Germline V lookup: CDR1 SEHNR, CDR2 FQNEAQ (reference sequence). CDR3 in amino acids: CASSFADVYGYTF. For the CDR3, the DNA is TGTGCCAGCAGCTTCGCAGACGTCTATGGCTACACCTTC.

V and J are TRBV4-2 and TRBJ1-2, with D hard to call. Trimming pared 0 bases from V and 2 bases from J, leaving 19 bases between. Germline CDR1 reads LGHNA; CDR2 reads YNFKEQ. The length of the CDR3 is 18 residues. The chain's CDR3 is CASSQEGLGRRPNYGYTF. The CDR3 DNA reads TGTGCCAGCAGCCAAGAAGGTTTGGGTCGGAGGCCAAACTATGGCTACACCTTC.

The chain carries TRBV19 and TRBJ2-7, with 7 bases lining up with TRBD2. CDR3 length: 15 residues. V shed 5 bases and J 3 bases; nucleotides not matched to a gene: 10. Germline-derived CDR1 and CDR2 are LNHDA and SQIVND (reference sequence). The DNA for the CDR3 is TGTGCCAGTAGTGCACGGTCTAGCGGCAGCTACGAGCAGTACTTC. As protein: CASSARSSGSYEQYF.

This clone was found a few times. CDR3 coding DNA: TGTGCCAGCAGCCCGGGGACACGGAATGCGTATGGCTACACCTTC. Its translation is CASSPGTRNAYGYTF. The chain is built from TRBV7-2 and TRBJ1-2; D possibly corresponds to TRBD1 (6 bases). Germline assignment: CDR1 SGHTA and CDR2 FQGNSA. V was cut by 5 bases and J by 5 bases, with 18 bases left in between. The CDR3 sequence is 15 residues long.

The rearrangement joins TRBV7-2 to TRBJ1-2, with 8 nucleotides matching TRBD1. Per germline, CDR1 SGHTA and CDR2 FQGNSA. With V trimmed by 5 bases and J by 3 bases, 14 bases remained unmatched. This CDR3 contains 17 residues. The DNA of the CDR3 is TGTGCCAGCAGCCACGACCTTTACAGGGGGTCAGACTATGGCTACACCTTC. Translation: CASSHDLYRGSDYGYTF.

The chain joins TRBV18 to TRBJ2-1, with unresolved D. Germline V gives CDR1 KGHSH, CDR2 LQKENI. The CDR3 length is 19 residues. The V end was cut by 2 bases, the J end by 0 bases, with 20 bases between. CDR3 DNA sequence: TGTGCCAGCTCACCATACGCAGGAGACAAATCGGGCTCCTACAATGAGCAGTTCTTC. Its protein is CASSPYAGDKSGSYNEQFF.

This clone has only a few counts. The rearrangement links TRBV19 to TRBJ1-6, with D maybe TRBD1 (5 bases). The germline gives CDR1 LNHDA, CDR2 SQIVND (reference sequence). V was clipped by 5 bases and J by 11 bases, with 13 bases between them. The CDR3 sequence is 13 residues long. The CDR3 sequence: CASSSQGEPPLHF. The CDR3 DNA reads as TGTGCCAGTAGTTCCCAGGGTGAGCCACCCCTCCACTTT.

The chain joins TRBV29-1 to TRBJ2-7; D remains unclear. This CDR3 spans 13 amino acids. The germline V and J ends were trimmed by 1 base and 2 bases, with 9 bases remaining between them. CDR1 is SQVTM, CDR2 ANQGSEA, per germline. CDR3 nucleotides: TGCAGCGTTGAAGCTGGGATTACCTACGAGCAGTACTTC. Translated: CSVEAGITYEQYF.

J is TRBJ1-2 and V is TRBV7-2, with 9 nucleotides matching TRBD1. Germline assignment: CDR1 SGHTA and CDR2 FQGNSA. The CDR3 contains 12 residues. The J segment lost 14 bases and the V segment lost 5 bases, leaving 9 bases of the junction unmatched. This CDR3 reads CASSRRDREGTF. CDR3 sequence (DNA): TGTGCCAGCAGCCGCCGGGACAGGGAGGGAACCTTC.

The genes are TRBV11-3 and TRBJ2-2, with unresolved D. CDR3 size: 18 residues. CDR1 SGHNT and CDR2 YENEEA come from the germline V gene. V dropped 2 bases and J dropped 0 bases, with 16 bases sitting between them. Here the CDR3 reads CASSLKPMDGPNTGELFF. Written as DNA, the CDR3 is TGTGCCAGCAGCTTAAAACCTATGGACGGGCCGAACACCGGGGAGCTGTTTTTT. Full variable domain (remainder filled in from reference TRBV11-3 and TRBJ2-2): EAGVVQSPRYKIIEKKQPVAFWCNPISGHNTLYWYLQNLGQGPELLIRYENEEAVDDSQLPKDRFSAERLKGVDSTLKIQPAELGDSAVYLCASSLKPMDGPNTGELFFGEGSRLTVL.

In DNA form, the CDR3 reads TGCGCCAGCAGCCCTCTTGGGGTCGGTCGGAATGAGCAGTTCTTC. It encodes CASSPLGVGRNEQFF. The rearrangement links TRBV4-1 to TRBJ2-1; D unresolved. The CDR3 totals 15 residues. Per germline, CDR1 MGHRA and CDR2 YSYEKL. V was shortened by 4 bases and J by 7 bases, with 17 bases between the two germline ends.

The J gene is TRBJ2-1, the V gene TRBV15; TRBD2 is a possible D gene (6 bases). V shed 1 base and J shed 3 bases, with 16 bases lying between them. This CDR3 has 17 amino acids. Germline values: CDR1 LNHNV, CDR2 YYDKDF (reference sequence). The CDR3 region is CATSRGLASAYYNEQFF. CDR3 DNA sequence: TGTGCCACCAGCAGAGGTCTCGCTAGCGCTTACTACAATGAGCAGTTCTTC.